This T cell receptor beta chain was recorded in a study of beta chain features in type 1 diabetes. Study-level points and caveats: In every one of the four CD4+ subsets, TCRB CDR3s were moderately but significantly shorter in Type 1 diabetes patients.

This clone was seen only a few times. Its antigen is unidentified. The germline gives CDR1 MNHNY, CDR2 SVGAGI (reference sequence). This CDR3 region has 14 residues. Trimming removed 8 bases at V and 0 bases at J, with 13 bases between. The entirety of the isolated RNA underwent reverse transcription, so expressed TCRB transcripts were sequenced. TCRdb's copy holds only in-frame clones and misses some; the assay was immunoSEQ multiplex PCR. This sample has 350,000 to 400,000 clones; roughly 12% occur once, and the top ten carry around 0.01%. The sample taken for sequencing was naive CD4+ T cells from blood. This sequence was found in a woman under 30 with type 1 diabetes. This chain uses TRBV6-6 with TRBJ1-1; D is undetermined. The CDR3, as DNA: TGTGCCAGCGAGGTTGAGGCGGTGAACACTGAAGCTTTCTTT. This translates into CASEVEAVNTEAFF.